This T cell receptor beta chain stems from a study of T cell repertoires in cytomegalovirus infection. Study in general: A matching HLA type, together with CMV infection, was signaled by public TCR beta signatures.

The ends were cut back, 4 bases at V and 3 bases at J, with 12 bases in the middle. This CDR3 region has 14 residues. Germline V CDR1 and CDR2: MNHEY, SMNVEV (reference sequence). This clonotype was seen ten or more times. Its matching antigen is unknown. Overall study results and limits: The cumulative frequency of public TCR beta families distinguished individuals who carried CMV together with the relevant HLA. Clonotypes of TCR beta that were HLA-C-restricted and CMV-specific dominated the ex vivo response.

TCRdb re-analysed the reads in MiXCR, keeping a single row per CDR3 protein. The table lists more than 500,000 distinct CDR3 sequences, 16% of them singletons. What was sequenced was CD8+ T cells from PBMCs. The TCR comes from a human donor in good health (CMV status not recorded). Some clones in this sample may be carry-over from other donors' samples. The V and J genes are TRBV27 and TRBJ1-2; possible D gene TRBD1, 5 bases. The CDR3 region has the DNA TGTGCCAGCAGTTCAGACAGCGTTGACTATGGCTACACCTTC. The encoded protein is CASSSDSVDYGYTF.